The 21 T cell receptor beta chains below all came from one sample that was sequenced in a study of type 1 regulatory T cells. Their recognized antigens are unknown. Via MiXCR, TCRdb re-called the reads, giving one row per CDR3 protein. Of about 62,000 distinct CDR3 sequences listed, roughly two thirds were seen once; the top ten hold approximately 2%. Sequenced sample: cultured non-Tr1 T cells, either the whole culture or a sorted T cell fraction (not recorded which). The receptor set was obtained from a human donor in good health.

This chain joins TRBV6-2 or TRBV6-3 and TRBJ1-2; 9 bases line up with TRBD1. Trimming at V came to 3 bases and at J to 4 bases, leaving 9 bases not matched to a gene. There are 16 residues in the CDR3. Germline V gene sequence: CDR1 MNHEY, CDR2 SVGEGT. This CDR3 reads CASSYSRTGGGYGYTF. In DNA form, the CDR3 reads TGTGCCAGCAGTTATTCGAGAACAGGGGGCGGCTATGGCTACACCTTC.

The chain has TRBV2 and TRBJ2-3, with a possible D match to TRBD2 (5 bases). CDR1 is SNHLY and CDR2 is FYNNEI in the germline V gene. The length of the CDR3 is 15 residues. Between the trimmed V and J ends, which lost 2 bases and 6 bases, there was a span of 15 bases. CDR3 protein: CASSEIGLAPDTQYF. The CDR3 DNA reads as TGTGCCAGCAGTGAAATAGGGCTAGCCCCCGATACGCAGTATTTT.

The rearrangement links TRBV10-3 to TRBJ1-1, with TRBD1 as a possible D gene (5 bases). The germline V gene has CDR1 ENHRY and CDR2 SYGVKD. The length of the CDR3 is 14 residues. V lost 4 bases, J lost 4 bases, and 13 bases lay in between. The CDR3 sequence is CAISAQGESTEAFF. Here the CDR3 DNA reads TGTGCCATCAGTGCCCAGGGCGAGAGCACTGAAGCTTTCTTT.

The chain joins TRBV3-1 to TRBJ1-1, with no clear D. The CDR3 extends over 11 amino acids. The V and J ends lost 0 bases and 8 bases respectively, with 4 bases between them. CDR1 and CDR2 from the germline V gene are LGHDT and YNNKEL (reference sequence). The CDR3 nucleotides read TGTGCCAGCAGCCAAGACAGGGAAGCTTTCTTT. Translating gives CASSQDREAFF.

The chain uses TRBV6-1 and TRBJ2-1, with D perhaps matching TRBD2 (6 bases). The ends were cut back, 5 bases at V and 6 bases at J, with 14 bases in the middle. The CDR3 totals 14 residues. The V gene's germline CDR1 is MNHNS and CDR2 SASEGT. The CDR3 nucleotides are TGTGCCAGCAGTCCTATTGGCGGGGCCAATGAGCAGTTCTTC. It encodes CASSPIGGANEQFF.

This chain connects TRBV10-3 to TRBJ2-3; D is perhaps TRBD2 (6 bases). The CDR3 covers 15 residues. Germline V lookup: CDR1 ENHRY, CDR2 SYGVKD. Trimming shortened V by 8 bases and J by 1 base, and 16 bases separated the two germline ends. CDR3 DNA sequence: TGTGCCATCGGATTAAGTAGGGAGGGCACAGATACGCAGTATTTT. Translated, it gives CAIGLSREGTDTQYF.

This clonotype was observed once. This rearrangement joins TRBV20-1 to TRBJ2-3, with 13 bases identical to TRBD2. Trimming took 0 bases from V and 5 from J; bases not matched to a gene: 11. The CDR3 runs 18 residues. CDR1 is DFQATT and CDR2 is SNEGSKA in the germline V gene (reference sequence). CDR3 sequence (DNA): TGCAGTGCTAGAGATCATGAGGGGACTAGCGGGAATTTAGATACGCAGTATTTT. The encoded protein is CSARDHEGTSGNLDTQYF.

The rearrangement uses TRBV6-6 and TRBJ2-5, with 9 bases identical to TRBD2. V lost 2 bases, J lost 5 bases, and 9 bases stayed unmatched. CDR3 length: 16 amino acids. CDR1 and CDR2 (germline): MNHNY, SVGAGI (reference sequence). The CDR3 spells CASSYEGTSLVETQYF. Here the CDR3 DNA reads TGTGCCAGCAGTTACGAAGGGACTAGCCTTGTTGAGACCCAGTACTTC.

The J gene is TRBJ1-2, the V gene TRBV19, with a tentative D call TRBD1 (5 bases). CDR3 length: 11 residues. Per the germline V gene, CDR1 is LNHDA and CDR2 is SQIVND (reference sequence). V lost 7 bases to trimming and J lost 9 bases, with 12 bases between them. The CDR3 bases are TGTGCCAGTATGGGGGACCAGAGCTACACCTTC. Encoded protein: CASMGDQSYTF.

The chain has TRBV7-9 and TRBJ1-2, with D uncertain. Germline V gene data show CDR1 as SEHNR and CDR2 as FQNEAQ (reference sequence). V was shortened by 0 bases and J by 2 bases, with 7 bases between the two germline ends. The CDR3 loop spans 14 amino acids. CDR3 amino acids: CASSLAEANYGYTF. The DNA of the CDR3 is TGTGCCAGCAGCTTAGCGGAGGCAAACTATGGCTACACCTTC.

V and J are TRBV5-1 and TRBJ1-2; possibly TRBD1 for D (5 bases). V gave up 0 bases and J gave up 6 bases, with 12 bases separating them. Germline loops: CDR1 SGHRS, CDR2 YFSETQ. The CDR3 contains 14 residues. CDR3 region: CASSLDPGTNGYTF. CDR3 bases: TGCGCCAGCAGCTTGGATCCAGGGACCAATGGCTACACCTTC. Looking up the rest from reference TRBV5-1 and TRBJ1-2 gives the full variable domain: KAGVTQTPRYLIKTRGQQVTLSCSPISGHRSVSWYQQTPGQGLQFLFEYFSETQRNKGNFPGRFSGRQFSNSRSEMNVSTLELGDSALYLCASSLDPGTNGYTFGSGTRLTVV.

The chain links TRBV12-3 or TRBV12-4 to TRBJ2-2, with D uncertain. This CDR3 spans 13 amino acids. Trimming stripped 2 bases from V and 3 bases from J, with 4 bases between. DNA for the CDR3: TGTGCCAGCAGTTTAAGGCACACCGGGGAGCTGTTTTTT. Residues: CASSLRHTGELFF.

For the CDR3, the DNA is TGTGCCAGCAGCAGGACTAGCGGGAGTGACGGGGAGCTGTTTTTT. It yields the protein CASSRTSGSDGELFF. The rearrangement uses TRBV7-3 and TRBJ2-2; the match to TRBD2 covers 13 bases. The CDR3 is 15 amino acids. J was trimmed by 7 bases and V by 5 bases; bases with no gene match: 4. Germline V CDR1 and CDR2: SGHTA, FQGTGA.

The CDR3 DNA follows: TGTGCCAGCAGCCAAGATGGGACAGTCACTAATGAAAAACTGTTTTTT. Its translation: CASSQDGTVTNEKLFF. J is TRBJ1-4 and V is TRBV4-2, with 7 bases that match TRBD1. The ends lost 0 bases at V and 2 bases at J; junction bases unmatched: 3. The CDR3 has 16 amino acids. Germline CDR1 reads LGHNA; CDR2 reads YNFKEQ.

The chain combines TRBV20-1 with TRBJ2-4; 10 nucleotides align to TRBD1. CDR1 is DFQATT and CDR2 is SNEGSKA in the germline V gene (reference sequence). Losses at the gene ends were 7 bases for V and 7 bases for J; bases not matched to a gene: 7. This CDR3 is 13 amino acids long. The CDR3 protein is CSVRQGARNIQYF. CDR3 nucleotide sequence: TGCAGTGTGAGACAGGGGGCTAGGAACATTCAGTACTTC.

The rearrangement links TRBV5-4 to TRBJ2-4, with a weak D call TRBD1 (5 bases). Trimming took off 0 bases at V and 6 bases at J, with 10 bases between the two ends. The CDR3 covers 14 residues. Germline V gene data show CDR1 as SGHNT and CDR2 as YYREEE (reference sequence). The CDR3 DNA sequence: TGTGCCAGCAGCTTGGGACAGACGGGAAACATTCAGTACTTC. Its protein product is CASSLGQTGNIQYF.

The chain combines TRBV5-6 with TRBJ2-1; D is uncertain. From germline, CDR1 is SGHDT and CDR2 YYEEEE. This CDR3 region has 13 residues. Trimming took off 4 bases at V and 11 bases at J, with 16 bases between the two ends. CDR3 nucleotide sequence: TGTGCCAGCAGCCTCCCCACAACCCCCAAGCAGTTCTTC. Translating it yields CASSLPTTPKQFF.

The V gene is TRBV20-1, the J gene TRBJ1-4, with 10 nucleotides matching TRBD1. V dropped 5 bases and J dropped 8; count of bases not matched to a gene: 8. The germline V gene has CDR1 DFQATT and CDR2 SNEGSKA (reference sequence). The CDR3 extends over 14 amino acids. The CDR3 DNA is TGCAGTGCTTGGACAGGGGGAGTAGAAGAAAAACTGTTTTTT. Amino acids: CSAWTGGVEEKLFF.

The rearrangement joins TRBV20-1 to TRBJ2-5; 8 bases map to TRBD2. The CDR3 is made up of 16 amino acids. CDR1 and CDR2 from the germline V gene are DFQATT and SNEGSKA (reference sequence). The junction had 10 bases not matched to a gene; V was cut back by 1 base and J by 3 bases. As DNA, the CDR3 is TGCAGTGCTAGAGTCGCCGGGACTAGGAACAAAGAGACCCAGTACTTC. Its protein is CSARVAGTRNKETQYF.

V usage is TRBV5-5 and J usage is TRBJ2-7; weak D call: TRBD1 (5 bases). CDR3 length: 16 residues. The germline V and J ends were trimmed by 0 bases and 2 bases, with 15 bases remaining between them. CDR1 is SGHKS, CDR2 YYEKEE, per germline (reference sequence). The CDR3 reads CASSLAGPPGTYEQYF. The DNA of the CDR3 is TGTGCCAGCAGCTTGGCAGGGCCTCCAGGGACCTACGAGCAGTACTTC.

The rearrangement links TRBV9 to TRBJ2-1; 9 bases map to TRBD2. From germline, CDR1 is SGDLS and CDR2 YYNGEE. The junction had 7 bases not matched to a gene; V was cut back by 2 bases and J by 7 bases. This CDR3 has 15 amino acids. CDR3 region: CASSVGAGGWNEQFF. The CDR3 DNA is TGTGCCAGCAGCGTCGGGGCGGGAGGGTGGAATGAGCAGTTCTTC.